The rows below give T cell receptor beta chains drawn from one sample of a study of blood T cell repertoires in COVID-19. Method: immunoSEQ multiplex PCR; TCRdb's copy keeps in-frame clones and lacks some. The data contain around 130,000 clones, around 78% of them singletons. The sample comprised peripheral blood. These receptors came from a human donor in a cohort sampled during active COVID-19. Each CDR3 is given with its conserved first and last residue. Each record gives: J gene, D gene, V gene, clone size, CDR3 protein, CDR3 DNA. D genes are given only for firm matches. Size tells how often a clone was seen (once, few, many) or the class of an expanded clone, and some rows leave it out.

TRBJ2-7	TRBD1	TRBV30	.	CAWTHPDRDPYEQYF	TGTGCCTGGACCCACCCGGACAGGGACCCCTACGAGCAGTACTTC
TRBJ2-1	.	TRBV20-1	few	CSASFGREQFF	TGCAGTGCTAGTTTCGGTCGGGAGCAGTTCTTC
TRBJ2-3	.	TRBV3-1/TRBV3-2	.	CASSPRLNPGDTQYF	TGTGCCAGCAGCCCCCGACTGAACCCGGGAGATACGCAGTATTTT
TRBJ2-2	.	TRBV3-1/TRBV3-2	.	CASSQDPLSTSTGELFF	TGTGCCAGCAGCCAAGATCCGCTGTCGACTAGTACCGGGGAGCTGTTTTTT
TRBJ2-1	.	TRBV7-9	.	CASSLAGGPYNEQFF	TGTGCCAGCAGCTTAGCGGGGGGGCCCTACAATGAGCAGTTCTTC
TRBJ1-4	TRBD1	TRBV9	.	CASSVAGTGSEKLFF	TGTGCCAGCAGCGTAGCTGGGACAGGGTCTGAAAAACTGTTTTTT
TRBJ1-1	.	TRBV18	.	CASSPRTDNLNTEAFF	TGTGCCAGCTCACCCCGGACAGACAATCTGAACACTGAAGCTTTCTTT
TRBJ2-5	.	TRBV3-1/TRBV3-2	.	CASSPLRETQYF	TGTGCCAGCAGCCCATTGAGGGAGACCCAGTACTTC
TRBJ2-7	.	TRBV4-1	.	CASSQEGQTKRVEQYF	TGCGCCAGCAGCCAAGAGGGCCAGACTAAGCGGGTCGAGCAGTACTTC
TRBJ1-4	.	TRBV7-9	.	CASSLPAQGLHEKLFF	TGTGCCAGCAGCCTCCCCGCGCAGGGTCTCCATGAAAAACTGTTTTTT
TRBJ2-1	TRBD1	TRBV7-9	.	CASSSGQGRGEQFF	TGTGCCAGCAGCTCCGGACAGGGAAGGGGTGAGCAGTTCTTC
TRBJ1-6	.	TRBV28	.	CASTPGVPYNSPLHF	TGTGCCAGCACTCCAGGCGTACCCTATAATTCACCCCTCCACTTT
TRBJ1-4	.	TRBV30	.	CAWSVWSGEKLFF	TGTGCCTGGAGTGTTTGGTCGGGTGAAAAACTGTTTTTT
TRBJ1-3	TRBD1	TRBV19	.	CASSVRQGYSGNTIYF	TGTGCCAGTAGTGTGCGACAGGGATACTCTGGAAACACCATATATTTT
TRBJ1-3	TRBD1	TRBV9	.	CASSPGTGAYSGNTIYF	TGTGCCAGCAGCCCGGGGACAGGGGCTTACTCTGGAAACACCATATATTTT
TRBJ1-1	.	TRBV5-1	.	CASSGGDGFGTEAFF	TGCGCCAGCAGCGGAGGGGACGGCTTTGGCACTGAAGCTTTCTTT
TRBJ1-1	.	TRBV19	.	CASSRPGGMSTEAFF	TGTGCCAGTAGTCGGCCGGGGGGGATGAGCACTGAAGCTTTCTTT
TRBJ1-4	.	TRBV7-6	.	CASSRLADSATNEKLFF	TGTGCCAGCAGCCGACTCGCAGACAGTGCAACTAATGAAAAACTGTTTTTT
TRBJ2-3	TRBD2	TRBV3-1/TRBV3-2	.	CASSQGLAGSDTQYF	TGTGCCAGCAGCCAAGGACTAGCGGGATCAGATACGCAGTATTTT
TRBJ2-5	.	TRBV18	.	CASSPRQGPETQYF	TGTGCCAGCTCACCAAGGCAGGGCCCAGAGACCCAGTACTTC
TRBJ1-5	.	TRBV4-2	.	CASSQGTSLKPQHF	TGTGCCAGCAGCCAAGGGACAAGCCTCAAGCCCCAGCATTTT
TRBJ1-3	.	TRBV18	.	CASSPQGTGNTIYF	TGTGCCAGCTCACCGCAGGGTACTGGAAACACCATATATTTT
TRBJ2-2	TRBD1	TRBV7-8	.	CASSIVDRGRAGELFF	TGTGCCAGCAGCATCGTCGACAGGGGTCGAGCCGGGGAGCTGTTTTTT
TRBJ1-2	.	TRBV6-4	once	CASSPDTNYGYTF	TGTGCCAGCAGCCCGGACACAAACTATGGCTACACCTTC
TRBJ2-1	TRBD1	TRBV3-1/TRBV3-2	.	CASSPEAGGSYNEQFF	TGTGCCAGCAGCCCGGAAGCAGGGGGCTCCTACAATGAGCAGTTCTTC
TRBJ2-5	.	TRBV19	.	CASSISDSWETQYF	TGTGCCAGTAGTATTTCAGATAGCTGGGAGACCCAGTACTTC
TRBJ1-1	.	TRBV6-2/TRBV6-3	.	CASSPNRGGGNTEAFF	TGTGCCAGCAGCCCTAACCGGGGAGGGGGGAACACTGAAGCTTTCTTT
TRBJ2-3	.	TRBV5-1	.	CASSLGAGRTDTQYF	TGCGCCAGCAGCTTGGGGGCGGGCCGCACAGATACGCAGTATTTT
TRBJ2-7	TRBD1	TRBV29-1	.	CSVEARGLEEEQYF	TGCAGCGTTGAAGCCAGGGGGCTCGAGGAGGAGCAGTACTTC
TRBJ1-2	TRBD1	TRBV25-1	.	CATRGGRGYGYTF	TGTGCCACCAGGGGGGGGCGAGGCTATGGCTACACCTTC
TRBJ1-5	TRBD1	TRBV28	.	CASSSGTVSNQPQHF	TGTGCCAGCAGTTCCGGGACAGTTAGCAATCAGCCCCAGCATTTT
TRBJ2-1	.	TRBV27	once	CASSLSGDEQFF	TGTGCCAGCAGTTTGTCAGGGGATGAGCAGTTCTTC
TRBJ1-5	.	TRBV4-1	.	CASSQVGLAYQPQHF	TGCGCCAGCAGCCAAGTTGGGCTAGCCTATCAGCCCCAGCATTTT
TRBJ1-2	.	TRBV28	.	CASSLGQPNYGYTF	TGTGCCAGCAGTTTAGGACAGCCAAACTATGGCTACACCTTC
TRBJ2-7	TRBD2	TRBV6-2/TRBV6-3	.	CASSSPLLTSGGHEQYF	TGTGCCAGCAGTTCCCCGCTGTTGACTAGCGGGGGCCACGAGCAGTACTTC
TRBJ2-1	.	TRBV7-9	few	CASRPSGMDEQFF	TGTGCCAGCAGGCCCTCAGGGATGGATGAGCAGTTCTTC
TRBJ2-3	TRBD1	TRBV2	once	CASSVRTGGRDTQYF	TGTGCCAGCAGTGTCAGGACAGGGGGGAGAGATACGCAGTATTTT
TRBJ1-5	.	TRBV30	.	CAWSIPVVGNQPQHF	TGTGCCTGGAGTATCCCAGTCGTCGGCAATCAGCCCCAGCATTTT
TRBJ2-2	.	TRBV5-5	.	CASSLDPNTGELFF	TGTGCCAGCAGCCTAGACCCGAACACCGGGGAGCTGTTTTTT
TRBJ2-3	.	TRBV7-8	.	CASSLERGWGTDTQYF	TGTGCCAGCAGCTTAGAACGCGGGTGGGGCACAGATACGCAGTATTTT
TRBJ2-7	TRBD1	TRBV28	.	CASNQAPRGLNEQYF	TGTGCCAGCAACCAAGCTCCCAGGGGGCTTAACGAGCAGTACTTC
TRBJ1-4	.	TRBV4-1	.	CASSQERGSITWGEKLFF	TGCGCCAGCAGCCAAGAAAGGGGGAGTATAACGTGGGGGGAAAAACTGTTTTTT
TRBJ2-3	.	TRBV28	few	CASSTGGFGEGVTDTQYF	TGTGCCAGCAGCACCGGGGGCTTCGGGGAGGGGGTCACAGATACGCAGTATTTT
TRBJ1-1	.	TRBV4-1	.	CASSQGLLLPEAFF	TGCGCCAGCAGCCAAGGACTCTTACTCCCTGAAGCTTTCTTT
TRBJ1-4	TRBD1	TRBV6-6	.	CASSPPPRGTANEKLFF	TGTGCCAGCAGTCCCCCCCCCAGGGGGACGGCTAATGAAAAACTGTTTTTT
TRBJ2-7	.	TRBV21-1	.	CASSPTRRVGHHEQYF	TGTGCCAGCAGCCCTACGCGAAGAGTGGGGCACCACGAGCAGTACTTC
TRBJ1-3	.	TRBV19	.	CASSIISVSGNTIYF	TGTGCCAGTAGTATAATCAGCGTCTCTGGAAACACCATATATTTT
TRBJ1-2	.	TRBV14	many	CASSPQDRYGYTF	TGTGCCAGCAGCCCACAGGACCGCTATGGCTACACCTTC
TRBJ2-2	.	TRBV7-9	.	CASSFRGTGELFF	TGTGCCAGCAGCTTTCGAGGGACCGGGGAGCTGTTTTTT
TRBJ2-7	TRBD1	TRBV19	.	CASSTGQREREQYF	TGTGCCAGTAGTACGGGACAGCGCGAACGCGAGCAGTACTTC
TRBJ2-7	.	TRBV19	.	CASSIATGSYEQYF	TGTGCCAGTAGTATTGCTACCGGCTCCTACGAGCAGTACTTC
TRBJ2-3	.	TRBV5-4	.	CASSPRQTDTQYF	TGTGCCAGCAGCCCCCGACAGACAGATACGCAGTATTTT
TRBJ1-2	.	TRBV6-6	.	CASSFPGTGYGYTF	TGTGCCAGCAGTTTTCCCGGAACCGGGTATGGCTACACCTTC
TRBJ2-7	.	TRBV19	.	CASSSTRQSYEQYF	TGTGCCAGTAGTTCCACTCGACAGTCTTACGAGCAGTACTTC
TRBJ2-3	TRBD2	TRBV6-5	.	CASRKGTSQGDTQYF	TGTGCCAGCAGAAAGGGGACTAGTCAGGGAGATACGCAGTATTTT
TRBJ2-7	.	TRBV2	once	CASSDPDSYEQYF	TGTGCCAGCAGTGACCCCGACAGTTACGAGCAGTACTTC
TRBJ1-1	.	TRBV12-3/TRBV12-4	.	CASSLSWRTEAFF	TGTGCCAGCAGCTTATCTTGGCGGACTGAAGCTTTCTTT